Listed below are T cell receptor beta chains from one sample, sequenced in a study of T cell responses to AZD1222 COVID-19 vaccine. Libraries were prepared by immunoSEQ multiplex PCR; TCRdb keeps only in-frame clonotypes and omits some of them. This table has around 140,000 clones, about 90% appearing once. Material: peripheral blood, obtained 28 days after the second AZD1222 dose. All receptors derive from an adult who received the AZD1222 COVID-19 vaccine. The CDR3 runs from the conserved cysteine through the conserved F or W. The order of the fields is clone size, V gene, D gene, J gene, CDR3 protein, CDR3 DNA. The D gene is left open where the match is weak. Expanded clones are given a class, and other clones once, few, many or no size at all.

size: NA; V: TRBV5-1; D: TRBD1; J: TRBJ1-1; CDR3: CASSRAGQGMNTEAFF; DNA: TGCGCCAGCAGCCGGGCGGGACAGGGGATGAACACTGAAGCTTTCTTT
size: NA; V: TRBV19; D: NA; J: TRBJ2-5; CDR3: CASAPAGETQYF; DNA: TGTGCCAGCGCTCCCGCGGGGGAGACCCAGTACTTC
size: NA; V: TRBV19; D: NA; J: TRBJ1-5; CDR3: CASSIQQQYYSNQPQHF; DNA: TGTGCCAGTAGTATTCAACAGCAGTACTATAGCAATCAGCCCCAGCATTTT
size: NA; V: TRBV29-1; D: TRBD1; J: TRBJ1-1; CDR3: CSVGDRENEAFF; DNA: TGCAGCGTGGGGGACAGGGAGAATGAAGCTTTCTTT
size: once; V: TRBV18; D: NA; J: TRBJ2-5; CDR3: CASLSGGGETQYF; DNA: TGTGCCAGCTTATCTGGAGGAGGAGAGACCCAGTACTTC
size: NA; V: TRBV9; D: TRBD2; J: TRBJ2-1; CDR3: CASSVERELYNEQFF; DNA: TGTGCCAGCAGCGTGGAGCGGGAGCTCTACAATGAGCAGTTCTTC
size: NA; V: TRBV9; D: NA; J: TRBJ2-1; CDR3: CASSVVGHFNEQFF; DNA: TGTGCCAGCAGCGTAGTCGGACACTTCAATGAGCAGTTCTTC
size: NA; V: TRBV7-9; D: NA; J: TRBJ1-2; CDR3: CASTAGTPPDYGYTF; DNA: TGTGCCAGCACCGCTGGGACACCTCCGGACTATGGCTACACCTTC
size: NA; V: TRBV19; D: NA; J: TRBJ1-2; CDR3: CASSMGHRLNYGYTF; DNA: TGTGCCAGTAGTATGGGACACCGATTAAACTATGGCTACACCTTC
size: NA; V: TRBV10-3; D: NA; J: TRBJ1-1; CDR3: CAISPTENTEAFF; DNA: TGTGCCATCAGTCCTACAGAGAACACTGAAGCTTTCTTT
size: NA; V: TRBV6-5; D: NA; J: TRBJ1-1; CDR3: CASSYTQGTEAFF; DNA: TGTGCCAGCAGTTATACACAAGGGACTGAAGCTTTCTTT
size: once; V: TRBV27; D: NA; J: TRBJ1-5; CDR3: CASRQAGVNQPQHF; DNA: TGTGCCAGCAGACAAGCGGGGGTCAATCAGCCCCAGCATTTT
size: NA; V: TRBV5-1; D: NA; J: TRBJ2-5; CDR3: CASSVAGHFQETQYF; DNA: TGCGCCAGCAGCGTGGCCGGGCACTTCCAAGAGACCCAGTACTTC
size: NA; V: TRBV5-4; D: NA; J: TRBJ2-3; CDR3: CASSESTDTQYF; DNA: TGTGCCAGCAGCGAAAGCACAGATACGCAGTATTTT
size: NA; V: TRBV18; D: TRBD1; J: TRBJ2-2; CDR3: CASSPGQGWDTGELFF; DNA: TGTGCCAGCTCACCCGGACAGGGATGGGACACCGGGGAGCTGTTTTTT